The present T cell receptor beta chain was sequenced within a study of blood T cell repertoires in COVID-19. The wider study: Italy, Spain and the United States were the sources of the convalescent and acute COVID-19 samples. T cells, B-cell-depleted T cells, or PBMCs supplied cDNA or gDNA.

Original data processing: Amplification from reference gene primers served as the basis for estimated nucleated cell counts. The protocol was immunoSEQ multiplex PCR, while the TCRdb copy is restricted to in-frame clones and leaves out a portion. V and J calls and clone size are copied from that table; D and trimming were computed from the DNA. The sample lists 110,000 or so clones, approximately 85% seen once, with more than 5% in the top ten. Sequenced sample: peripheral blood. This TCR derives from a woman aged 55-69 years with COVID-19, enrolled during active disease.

CDR3 in DNA: TGCGCCAGCAGTCGAGGGACAGACTACGAGCAGTACTTC. As protein: CASSRGTDYEQYF. V gene TRBV10-2 combines with J gene TRBJ2-7; TRBD1 aligns across 7 bases. The CDR3 length is 13 residues. Trimming removed 5 bases from V and 3 bases from J; junction bases left unmatched: 4. The germline gives CDR1 WSHSY, CDR2 SAAADI.